This T cell receptor (beta chain) was sequenced for a study of T cells in localized non-small cell lung cancer. General study results and limits: Of the tissues analyzed, uninvolved adjacent lung showed maximal T cell clonality, greater than tumor. Out of the top 100 tumor clones, a median about 50 were seen in adjacent lung. Because researchers sequenced only one region of the tumor, heterogeneity is still possible.

Comments on this clone: Its antigen remains unknown.

The table came from immunoSEQ multiplex PCR; TCRdb's copy has only in-frame clones and leaves some out. The repertoire includes 58,000 or so clones, about nine tenths of them detected once, and just under 2% sits in the top ten. CDR1 is SEHNR and CDR2 is FQNEAQ in the germline V gene (reference sequence). The V gene lost 1 base and the J gene lost 0 bases, with 4 bases spanning the gap. The CDR3 extends over 14 amino acids. Sequences were derived from peripheral blood, sampled before any cancer treatment. This rearrangement joins TRBV7-9 to TRBJ1-3; D gene ambiguous. The receptor was isolated from a woman aged 40 to 75 with stage I lung adenocarcinoma. The DNA of the CDR3 is TGTGCCAGCAGCTTAGATAGCTCTGGAAACACCATATATTTT. Translation: CASSLDSSGNTIYF.